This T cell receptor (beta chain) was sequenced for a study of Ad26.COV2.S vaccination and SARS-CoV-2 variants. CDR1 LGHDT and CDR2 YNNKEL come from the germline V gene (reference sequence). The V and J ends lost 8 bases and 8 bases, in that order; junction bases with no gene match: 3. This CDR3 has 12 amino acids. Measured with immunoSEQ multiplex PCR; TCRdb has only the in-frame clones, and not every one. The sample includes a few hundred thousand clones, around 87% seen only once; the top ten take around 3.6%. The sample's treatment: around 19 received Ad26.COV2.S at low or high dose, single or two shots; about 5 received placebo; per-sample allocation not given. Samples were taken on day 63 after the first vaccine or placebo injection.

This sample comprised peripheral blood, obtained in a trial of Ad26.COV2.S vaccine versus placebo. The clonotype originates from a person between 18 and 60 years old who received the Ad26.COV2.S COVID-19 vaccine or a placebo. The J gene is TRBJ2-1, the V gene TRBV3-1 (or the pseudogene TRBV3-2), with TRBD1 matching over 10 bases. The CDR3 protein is CASRDRGYEQFF. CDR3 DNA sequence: TGTGCCAGCCGGGACAGGGGTTATGAGCAGTTCTTC.